What follows is one T cell receptor (beta chain) and its context. Its antigen is not known. The sample originates from a study of shared clonotypes between healthy human individuals. The naive CD8 subset, CD45RO-negative cells positively selected for CCR7, excluded terminally differentiated effector memory CD45RA+ cells. Caucasian adults residing in Nashville, Tennessee made up all the donors. The CDR3 runs 12 residues. V dropped 3 bases and J dropped 0 bases, with 2 bases sitting between them. The germline CDR1 and CDR2 sequences are PRHDT and FYEKMQ (reference sequence). Study-level findings and limits: Deeper or shallower sequencing was expected to change how clonotypes are shared among donors. Generation of non-shared clonotypes was less probable than generation of clonotypes shared by all four donors. It was observed that 5% to 6.5% of naive CD4 clonotypes were shared across a few donors.

Assay: immunoSEQ multiplex PCR; the TCRdb copy retains only in-frame clones and omits some. The table shows about 580,000 clones, with 98% occurring only once. The sample consisted of naive CD8+ T cells sorted from blood. This chain uses TRBV13 with TRBJ1-1; D remains unclear. This receptor was identified in a young man in good health. CDR3 sequence reads: CASSLLNTEAFF. For the CDR3, the DNA is TGTGCCAGCAGCTTGCTGAACACTGAAGCTTTCTTT. Full variable domain (missing parts from reference TRBV13 and TRBJ1-1): AAGVIQSPRHLIKEKRETATLKCYPIPRHDTVYWYQQGPGQDPQFLISFYEKMQSDKGSIPDRFSAQQFSDYHSELNMSSLELGDSALYFCASSLLNTEAFFGQGTRLTVV.